The 3 T cell receptor beta chains presented below share a single source sample, sequenced in a study of synovial regulatory T cells in juvenile arthritis. Sequencing was performed with immunoSEQ multiplex PCR; in TCRdb, only in-frame clones are kept and a portion is missing. Its table records 6,800 or so clones. Sequencing was done on a sample of Treg cells from blood. As for subset: remaining (HLA-DR-negative) circulating blood Treg cells. Every receptor here comes from a donor younger than 30 with juvenile idiopathic arthritis.

This chain joins TRBV14 and TRBJ1-1; there is no DNA to check the TCRdb D call of TRBD1. This CDR3 region has 14 residues. No DNA is listed. The germline gives CDR1 SGHDN, CDR2 FVKESK. The CDR3 loop is CASSPQGGSTEAFF.

This sequence joins TRBV7-6 and TRBJ2-1; TCRdb reports TRBD2, a call that lacks DNA to check it against. Germline values: CDR1 SGHVS, CDR2 FNYEAQ. CDR3 length equals 13 residues. This entry has no DNA. CDR3 loop: CASSRDWDNEQFF.

The chain joins TRBV20-1 to TRBJ1-2; TCRdb proposes TRBD1, but this gene call is untestable without DNA. CDR1 is DFQATT and CDR2 is SNEGSKA in the germline V gene (reference sequence). This CDR3 is 11 amino acids long. No DNA is recorded. The CDR3 loop reads CSVATEYGYTF.